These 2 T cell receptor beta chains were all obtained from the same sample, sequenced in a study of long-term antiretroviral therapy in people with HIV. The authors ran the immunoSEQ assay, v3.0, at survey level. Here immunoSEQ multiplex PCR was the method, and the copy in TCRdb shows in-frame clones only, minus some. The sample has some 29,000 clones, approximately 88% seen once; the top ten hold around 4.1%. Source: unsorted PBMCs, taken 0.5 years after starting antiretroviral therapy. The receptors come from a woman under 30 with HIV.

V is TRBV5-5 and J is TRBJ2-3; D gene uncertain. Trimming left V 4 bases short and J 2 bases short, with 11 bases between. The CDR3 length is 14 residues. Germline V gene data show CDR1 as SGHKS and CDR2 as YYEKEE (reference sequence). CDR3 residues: CASSHGPVTDTQYF. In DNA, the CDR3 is TGTGCCAGCAGCCACGGGCCGGTCACAGATACGCAGTATTTT.

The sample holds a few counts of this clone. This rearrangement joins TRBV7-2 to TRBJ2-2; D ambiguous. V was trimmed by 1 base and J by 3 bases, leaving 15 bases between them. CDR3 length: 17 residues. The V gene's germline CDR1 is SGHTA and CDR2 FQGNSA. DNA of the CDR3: TGTGCCAGCAGCTTAGACCGGCCCCTGGTAGACACCGGGGAGCTGTTTTTT. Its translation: CASSLDRPLVDTGELFF.